This TCR beta chain was sequenced in a study of cytomegalovirus exposure and HLA in healthy donors. General study findings and limits: The TCR clusters that emerged in the first cohort tended, a later analysis found, to co-occur in the approximately 130 validation repertoires.

A note on this clone: Its antigen is still unknown.

The data were produced by immunoSEQ multiplex PCR, yet TCRdb's version contains in-frame clones alone and is incomplete. Among about 150,000 clones listed, 86% were seen once. The receptor comes from a man younger than 30 in good health and CMV-seropositive. The source material was PBMCs.

CDR3 coding DNA: TGTGCCAGCAGTACAACGGGAACTACGTCCGGTGAGCAGTTCTTC. Translation gives CASSTTGTTSGEQFF. The rearrangement uses TRBV25-1 and TRBJ2-1; tentatively, D is TRBD2 (5 bases). The germline V and J ends were trimmed by 5 bases and 9 bases, with 20 bases remaining between them. Looked up from germline, CDR1 is MGHDK and CDR2 is SYGVNS. This CDR3 is built from 15 residues.